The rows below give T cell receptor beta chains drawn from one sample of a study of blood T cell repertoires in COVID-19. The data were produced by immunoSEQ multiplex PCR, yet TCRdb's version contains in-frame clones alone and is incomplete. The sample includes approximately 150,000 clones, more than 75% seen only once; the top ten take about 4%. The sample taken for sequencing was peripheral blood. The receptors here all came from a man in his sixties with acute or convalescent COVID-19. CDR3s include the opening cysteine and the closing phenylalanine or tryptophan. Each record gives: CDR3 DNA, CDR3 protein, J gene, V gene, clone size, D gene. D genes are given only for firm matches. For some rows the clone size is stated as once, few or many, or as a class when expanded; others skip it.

TGTGCCACCAGTAATAGCGGGAGCGCAGATGAGCAGTTCTTC | CATSNSGSADEQFF | TRBJ2-1 | TRBV24-1 | - | TRBD2
TGTGCCAGTACTATAGGAGGGCAAGTGAACACTGAAGCTTTCTTT | CASTIGGQVNTEAFF | TRBJ1-1 | TRBV19 | few | -
TGTGCCAGCAGCTTGGTACAGGGAGATGGCTACACCTTC | CASSLVQGDGYTF | TRBJ1-2 | TRBV5-6 | - | -
TGTGCCAGCTCACCATTTCCCAGGGATAGCAATCAGCCCCAGCATTTT | CASSPFPRDSNQPQHF | TRBJ1-5 | TRBV18 | - | -
TGTGCCAGCAGCCAAGAAGGGCTAGCGGGAATCACCGGGGAGCTGTTTTTT | CASSQEGLAGITGELFF | TRBJ2-2 | TRBV4-2 | - | TRBD2
TGTGCCAGCATAGTTGAGGGGGTTGGGCGAAAACTGTTTTTT | CASIVEGVGRKLFF | TRBJ1-4 | TRBV2 | - | -
TGTGCCAGCAGTTCTTTCAGTCAGCCCCAGCATTTT | CASSSFSQPQHF | TRBJ1-5 | TRBV6-2/TRBV6-3 | few | -
TGTGCCAGCAGCTTAAATATAAGGACTAGCGTTTACAATGAGCAGTTCTTC | CASSLNIRTSVYNEQFF | TRBJ2-1 | TRBV7-9 | - | TRBD2
TGTGCCAGCAGCGTGACTAGCGGGAATACTGATAGGCAGTACTTC | CASSVTSGNTDRQYF | TRBJ2-7 | TRBV6-5 | - | TRBD2
TGTGCCAGCAGCGAGACTAGCGGGACAGCAGATACGCAGTATTTT | CASSETSGTADTQYF | TRBJ2-3 | TRBV9 | few | TRBD2
TGTGCCAGCAGCTTGGTACTAGCGGGACGCGATGAGCAGTTCTTC | CASSLVLAGRDEQFF | TRBJ2-1 | TRBV5-6 | - | TRBD2
TGTGCCAGCAGGACATCAGCAAACTATGGCTACACCTTC | CASRTSANYGYTF | TRBJ1-2 | TRBV28 | - | -
TGTGCCAGTAGTTCTTCCTCCGGGACTAACTATGGCTACACCTTC | CASSSSSGTNYGYTF | TRBJ1-2 | TRBV19 | - | -
TGTGCCAGCAGCGTAGTAGATAACTATGGCTACACCTTC | CASSVVDNYGYTF | TRBJ1-2 | TRBV9 | - | -
TGCGCCAGCAGCTTGGCGGCAGGGGGCCGGGAGACCCAGTACTTC | CASSLAAGGRETQYF | TRBJ2-5 | TRBV5-1 | - | TRBD1
TGTGCCAGCAGCTTGGGGACTTTTTCCTACAATGAGCAGTTCTTC | CASSLGTFSYNEQFF | TRBJ2-1 | TRBV7-9 | - | -
TGCGCCAGCAGCCAAGTGGGGGGGCTCAACCAAGAGACCCAGTACTTC | CASSQVGGLNQETQYF | TRBJ2-5 | TRBV4-1 | - | -
TGCGCCAGCAGACCACCGGGACTAGCGGGAAGCAGTACTCACGGGGAGCAGTTCTTC | CASRPPGLAGSSTHGEQFF | TRBJ2-1 | TRBV10-2 | - | TRBD2
TGTGCCAGCACCGCCCATGGCGGGGGCAGAGAGACCCAGTACTTC | CASTAHGGGRETQYF | TRBJ2-5 | TRBV9 | - | -
TGTGCCAGCAGCGGACCCACAGGTACCTACGAGCAGTACTTC | CASSGPTGTYEQYF | TRBJ2-7 | TRBV9 | - | -
TGTGCCAGCAGTTCGCCCAGGGGAGGGCGGAGGAGCTCCTACGAGCAGTACTTC | CASSSPRGGRRSSYEQYF | TRBJ2-7 | TRBV28 | - | -
TGTGCCAGCAGTGGGACAGGCACAGATACGCAGTATTTT | CASSGTGTDTQYF | TRBJ2-3 | TRBV6-6 | - | TRBD1
TGCGCCAGCAGCTTGGGGGGGACTAGCGGCACACAAGAGACCCAGTACTTC | CASSLGGTSGTQETQYF | TRBJ2-5 | TRBV5-1 | - | TRBD2
TGTGCCAGCAGCAAAAATAATAAACTTTCATGGACAGATACGCAGTATTTT | CASSKNNKLSWTDTQYF | TRBJ2-3 | TRBV21-1 | - | -
TGTGCCAGCAGCTCCCGGGAGGTTCCCAACTATGGCTACACCTTC | CASSSREVPNYGYTF | TRBJ1-2 | TRBV5-6 | - | -
TGTGCCAGCAGCAGTAGCGGTAACTCCTACAATGAGCAGTTCTTC | CASSSSGNSYNEQFF | TRBJ2-1 | TRBV5-4 | few | -
TGTGCCAGCCAGGGGGACAGGGGGCGCGGTGGGAATCAGCCCCAGCATTTT | CASQGDRGRGGNQPQHF | TRBJ1-5 | TRBV7-9 | - | TRBD1
TGTGCCAGCAGTGAAAACACCTGGACTAGCGGGAGTTATGAGCAGTTCTTC | CASSENTWTSGSYEQFF | TRBJ2-1 | TRBV28 | - | TRBD2
TGTGCCAGCAGCCAGTGGACAGGGCGGGAGCAGTACTTC | CASSQWTGREQYF | TRBJ2-7 | TRBV5-6 | - | TRBD1
TGTGCCAGCAGTTTAGAATTTGTAGGACTAGCGGGGAATACAGATACGCAGTATTTT | CASSLEFVGLAGNTDTQYF | TRBJ2-3 | TRBV27 | - | TRBD2
TGTGCCAGAAACCTAGGGCCGGGGACAGGGTACTACGAGCAGTACTTC | CARNLGPGTGYYEQYF | TRBJ2-7 | TRBV6-4 | - | TRBD1
TGTGCCAGCAATCGGGGGTACTCCGGGGAGCTGTTTTTT | CASNRGYSGELFF | TRBJ2-2 | TRBV28 | once | -
TGTGCCAGCAGGGAAACAGGGGCCGGTGAAAAACTGTTTTTT | CASRETGAGEKLFF | TRBJ1-4 | TRBV2 | - | TRBD1
TGTGCCAGCAGCGTGGACAGGGTTTCACCCCTCCACTTT | CASSVDRVSPLHF | TRBJ1-6 | TRBV11-2 | - | TRBD1
TGTGCCAGCAGTCTAATAGTAGCGGGAGGGCCCTACAATGAGCAGTTCTTC | CASSLIVAGGPYNEQFF | TRBJ2-1 | TRBV27 | - | TRBD2
TGTGCCAGCAGAGACAGGGGTGGCGGGGAGCTGTTTTTT | CASRDRGGGELFF | TRBJ2-2 | TRBV12-3/TRBV12-4 | many | TRBD1
TGTGCCATCAGTGCCAGGTCGGCAAGGGAGCTGTTTTTT | CAISARSARELFF | TRBJ2-2 | TRBV10-3 | - | -
TGTGCCAGCAGTGAAGGGGCGGGAGGGTCCTACAATGAGCAGTTCTTC | CASSEGAGGSYNEQFF | TRBJ2-1 | TRBV6-1 | - | TRBD2
TGTGCCAGCAGTTGGGGCAGAAACTATGGCTACACCTTC | CASSWGRNYGYTF | TRBJ1-2 | TRBV12-3/TRBV12-4 | - | -
TGTGCCAGCAGTCTAGGGGGGGGGAGCACAGATACGCAGTATTTT | CASSLGGGSTDTQYF | TRBJ2-3 | TRBV2 | - | -
TGCGCCAGCAGCTCCCTAGCGGGAGGGGACACAGATACGCAGTATTTT | CASSSLAGGDTDTQYF | TRBJ2-3 | TRBV5-1 | few | TRBD2
TGTGCCAGCGGTACAGGGGGGGCGGGATTCACAGATACGCAGTATTTT | CASGTGGAGFTDTQYF | TRBJ2-3 | TRBV28 | - | -
TGTGCCAGCAGCCAGGGGCAGGGGAAGGGCTATGGCTACACCTTC | CASSQGQGKGYGYTF | TRBJ1-2 | TRBV7-9 | few | -
TGCGCCAGCAGCTTGGCTCCGGGAGGAACCTACAATGAGCAGTTCTTC | CASSLAPGGTYNEQFF | TRBJ2-1 | TRBV5-1 | - | TRBD2
TGCGCCAGCAGGCCAGTGGGGCAGAACAATGAGCAGTTCTTC | CASRPVGQNNEQFF | TRBJ2-1 | TRBV4-1 | - | -
TGCGCCAGCAGCTTGGAGGGGGCGGGAGGCTACGAGCAGTACTTC | CASSLEGAGGYEQYF | TRBJ2-7 | TRBV5-1 | - | -
TGCGCCAGCAGTGAGGGGACAGGGAACGTCTACGAGCAGTACTTC | CASSEGTGNVYEQYF | TRBJ2-7 | TRBV10-1 | - | TRBD1
TGTGCCAGCAGTTACTCTGGACAGGGGAACTATGGCTACACCTTC | CASSYSGQGNYGYTF | TRBJ1-2 | TRBV6-5 | - | TRBD1
TGTGCCAGCAGCTTAGTACAGGGGGCAGCTGAAAAACTGTTTTTT | CASSLVQGAAEKLFF | TRBJ1-4 | TRBV7-9 | - | TRBD1
TGCAGTGCCAGTGGGGGTTGGGTAGCGGGGTACAATGAGCAGTTCTTC | CSASGGWVAGYNEQFF | TRBJ2-1 | TRBV20-1 | once | TRBD2
TGTGCCAGCAGCGTAGGCGACTCACTGAACTCACCCCTCCACTTT | CASSVGDSLNSPLHF | TRBJ1-6 | TRBV9 | few | -
TGCGCCAGCAGCAGTCCAGACTCCTACGAGCAGTACTTC | CASSSPDSYEQYF | TRBJ2-7 | TRBV10-1 | - | -
TGTGCCAGCAGCCCCAACTCTAAGGGAGTCAGCCAGTTCTTC | CASSPNSKGVSQFF | TRBJ2-1 | TRBV3-1/TRBV3-2 | - | -